The rows below give T cell receptor beta chains drawn from one sample of a study of blood T cells in healthy people across ages. TCRdb called the 5' RACE reads again in MiXCR, with one record for every CDR3 protein. The sample consists of approximately 1.5 million distinct CDR3 sequences, approximately 42% of them appearing once. Material: blood. These receptors all come from a young woman in good health. Both conserved end residues are part of each CDR3. The D gene is left open where the match is weak. Only part of the rows carry a size: once, few, many, or a class if the clone is expanded.

v_call: TRBV20-1
clone_size: .
d_call: .
j_call: TRBJ2-6
cdr3_nt: TGCAGTGCCGGACAGCCCTCTGGGGCCAACGTCCTGACTTTC
cdr3_aa: CSAGQPSGANVLTF

v_call: TRBV7-6
clone_size: few
d_call: .
j_call: TRBJ1-4
cdr3_nt: TGTGCCAGCAGCCCAGCCGCGGGGGTGGAAGAAAAACTGTTTTTT
cdr3_aa: CASSPAAGVEEKLFF

v_call: TRBV4-2
clone_size: few
d_call: .
j_call: TRBJ1-3
cdr3_nt: TGTGCCAGCAGCCAAGTAACCCAGTTCGGAAACACCATATATTTT
cdr3_aa: CASSQVTQFGNTIYF

v_call: TRBV4-3
clone_size: .
d_call: TRBD2
j_call: TRBJ2-3
cdr3_nt: TGCGCCAGCAGCCAAGAGGTTAGCGGGAGCCAAGATACGCAGTATTTT
cdr3_aa: CASSQEVSGSQDTQYF

v_call: TRBV7-2
clone_size: .
d_call: .
j_call: TRBJ2-5
cdr3_nt: TGTGCCAGCAGCTTTGGAGGGACAGATCAAGAGACCCAGTACTTC
cdr3_aa: CASSFGGTDQETQYF

v_call: TRBV28
clone_size: few
d_call: .
j_call: TRBJ2-7
cdr3_nt: TGTGCCAGCAGTCGAGTCACCGACGAGCAGTACTTC
cdr3_aa: CASSRVTDEQYF

v_call: TRBV5-1
clone_size: .
d_call: TRBD1
j_call: TRBJ1-1
cdr3_nt: TGCGCCAGCAGCTGGACAGGTATGGGCACTGAAGCTTTCTTT
cdr3_aa: CASSWTGMGTEAFF

v_call: TRBV24-1
clone_size: .
d_call: TRBD1
j_call: TRBJ1-6
cdr3_nt: TGTGCCACCAGTGATGCTACAGGGGTTGATTCACCCCTCCACTTT
cdr3_aa: CATSDATGVDSPLHF

v_call: TRBV7-9
clone_size: .
d_call: .
j_call: TRBJ2-7
cdr3_nt: TGTGCCAGCAGCCCCCGCGGGCAGGGTCCCATCTACGAGCAGTACTTC
cdr3_aa: CASSPRGQGPIYEQYF

v_call: TRBV10-3
clone_size: .
d_call: TRBD2
j_call: TRBJ2-7
cdr3_nt: TGTGCCATCAGGACTAGCGGGAGAGGCTACAATGAGCAGTACTTC
cdr3_aa: CAIRTSGRGYNEQYF